A selection of T cell receptor beta chains follows, all from one sample in a study of cytomegalovirus exposure and HLA in healthy donors. Method: immunoSEQ multiplex PCR; TCRdb's copy keeps in-frame clones and lacks some. Seen here are 30,000 to 40,000 clones, roughly 90% observed once, and the top ten hold about 2.5%. Source material: PBMCs. Receptor source: a woman under 30 in good health and CMV-seronegative. Both conserved end residues are part of each CDR3. A D gene is named only where the DNA matches it firmly. Expanded clones get a size class; other rows say once, few or many, or leave the size out.

clone_size	v_call	j_call	cdr3_length	d_call	cdr3_nt	cdr3_aa
NA	TRBV11-1	TRBJ2-3	15	NA	TGTGCCAGCAGCTTAGCGCCTAGCGACACAGATACGCAGTATTTT	CASSLAPSDTDTQYF
NA	TRBV7-2	TRBJ2-7	14	NA	TGTGCCAGCAGCTTACTGGGACACCTCCAGGAGCAGTACTTC	CASSLLGHLQEQYF
NA	TRBV14	TRBJ2-3	16	TRBD2	TGTGCCAGCAGTCTCAAACGAAGCGGGAGGGGAGATACGCAGTATTTT	CASSLKRSGRGDTQYF
NA	TRBV5-4	TRBJ1-6	15	TRBD1	TGTGCCAGCAGCTACCTCGGGACAGAAGGTTCACCCCTCCACTTT	CASSYLGTEGSPLHF
NA	TRBV9	TRBJ2-3	16	TRBD2	TGTGCCAGCAGCGTAGGGGGTAGCGGGAGATCAGATACGCAGTATTTT	CASSVGGSGRSDTQYF
once	TRBV18	TRBJ2-7	14	TRBD1	TGTGCCAGCTCGCCGGACAGGTGGAACCTCGAGCAGTACTTC	CASSPDRWNLEQYF
NA	TRBV5-6	TRBJ2-1	14	TRBD1	TGTGCCAGCAGCTCTGGGACAGGGATCAATGAGCAGTTCTTC	CASSSGTGINEQFF
NA	TRBV19	TRBJ1-1	15	NA	TGTGCCAGTAACCCCCAGCCCGGGGTAGTCACTGAAGCTTTCTTT	CASNPQPGVVTEAFF
NA	TRBV19	TRBJ2-2	15	NA	TGTGCCAGTAGCAGACTAGAATTGGCCACCGGGGAGCTGTTTTTT	CASSRLELATGELFF
NA	TRBV9	TRBJ1-3	16	NA	TGTGCCAGCAGCGTAGCGGTCGGGGAACCTGGAAACACCATATATTTT	CASSVAVGEPGNTIYF
NA	TRBV11-3	TRBJ2-2	15	TRBD2	TGTGCCAGCAGCTTGACTAGCGGGATAGCCGGGGAGCTGTTTTTT	CASSLTSGIAGELFF
NA	TRBV28	TRBJ2-5	14	TRBD1	TGTGCCAGCAGTTTCGGGACAGGGTTGGAGACCCAGTACTTC	CASSFGTGLETQYF
NA	TRBV19	TRBJ1-1	13	TRBD1	TGTGCCAGTAGTATAGGTGGACAGGGGAGGACTTTCTTT	CASSIGGQGRTFF
NA	TRBV5-1	TRBJ2-3	16	TRBD2	TGCGCCAGCAGCGTGGGGACTAGCGGGAGGGTAGATACGCAGTATTTT	CASSVGTSGRVDTQYF
once	TRBV19	TRBJ2-1	16	NA	TGTGCCAGTAGTGTAATAGCGGACTTCTCGCACAATGAGCAGTTCTTC	CASSVIADFSHNEQFF
NA	TRBV5-4	TRBJ2-7	14	NA	TGTGCCAGCAGCCCGACAGGGGAGGGTTACGAGCAGTACTTC	CASSPTGEGYEQYF
NA	TRBV18	TRBJ2-1	14	TRBD2	TGTGCCAGCTCACTGGGACTAGGACTCGATGAGCAGTTCTTC	CASSLGLGLDEQFF
once	TRBV7-3	TRBJ2-5	14	TRBD2	TGTGCCAGCAGCTTAAGCGGGAGTGCGGAGACCCAGTACTTC	CASSLSGSAETQYF
NA	TRBV28	TRBJ2-3	13	NA	TGTGCCAGCAGTGCCGGGTCTAAAACTCGCCAGTATTTT	CASSAGSKTRQYF
NA	TRBV28	TRBJ1-2	17	NA	TGTGCCAGCAGTTTAGGTTTGTTCGGACGGACTGGGGATGGCTACACCTTC	CASSLGLFGRTGDGYTF
NA	TRBV18	TRBJ2-3	13	NA	TGTGCCAGCTCACCACCATCAGTAGATACGCAGTATTTT	CASSPPSVDTQYF
NA	TRBV27	TRBJ1-2	14	TRBD1	TGTGCCAGCAGTTTAGGGACGACAGGGGATGGCTACACCTTC	CASSLGTTGDGYTF
NA	TRBV19	TRBJ1-2	16	TRBD1	TGTGCCAGTAGTACCACCCAGGGACAGGGGACCTATGGCTACACCTTC	CASSTTQGQGTYGYTF
NA	TRBV7-2	TRBJ2-1	17	TRBD2	TGTGCCAGCAGCTTAGCTGCGGGAGGGGTGGGCTACAATGAGCAGTTCTTC	CASSLAAGGVGYNEQFF
NA	TRBV12-5	TRBJ1-5	15	TRBD1	TGTGCTAGTGGTTTGGAAACAGGGGGCGGTCAGCCCCAGCATTTT	CASGLETGGGQPQHF
once	TRBV7-9	TRBJ2-5	17	NA	TGTTCCAGCAGCTTAGTTGGTATCGGCGGAGGCCAAGAGACCCAGTACTTC	CSSSLVGIGGGQETQYF
NA	TRBV5-1	TRBJ2-5	15	NA	TGCGCCAGCAGCTTTTGGATGGGGGCGCGGGAGACCCAGTACTTC	CASSFWMGARETQYF
NA	TRBV5-1	TRBJ1-2	15	TRBD1	TGCGCCAGCAGCTCCGGGGACAGAGCCACCTATGGCTACACCTTC	CASSSGDRATYGYTF
NA	TRBV6-5	TRBJ1-1	15	TRBD1	TGTGCCAGCAGTTACAGGAGGGGGCTGAACACTGAAGCTTTCTTT	CASSYRRGLNTEAFF
NA	TRBV28	TRBJ2-7	15	TRBD2	TGTGCCAGCAGTTTTTCGGCTAGCGGGAGCAGCGAGCAGTACTTC	CASSFSASGSSEQYF
NA	TRBV27	TRBJ2-2	16	NA	TGTGCCAGCAGACCAAGCAGGGTTCGAGACACCGGGGAGCTGTTTTTT	CASRPSRVRDTGELFF
NA	TRBV19	TRBJ2-5	15	TRBD2	TGTGCCAGTAGCCGGCAGCGGGGGTGGGGAGAGACCCAGTACTTC	CASSRQRGWGETQYF
once	TRBV7-8	TRBJ2-7	14	NA	TGTGCCAGCAGCTTAGCGGGCGTAACCTACGAGCAGTACTTC	CASSLAGVTYEQYF
NA	TRBV6-5	TRBJ2-5	12	NA	TGTGCCAGCAGTTCCCCCTACGAGACCCAGTACTTC	CASSSPYETQYF
NA	TRBV7-3	TRBJ1-1	16	TRBD1	TGTGCCAGCAGCGTGACAGGGGGACCGATGAACACTGAAGCTTTCTTT	CASSVTGGPMNTEAFF
once	TRBV9	TRBJ2-3	14	TRBD2	TGTGCCAGCAGCGAAGGGACTAGCGGGATGGCGCAGTATTTT	CASSEGTSGMAQYF
once	TRBV19	TRBJ1-3	13	TRBD1	TGTGCCAGTAGTAGTACAGGGGGGAACACCATATATTTT	CASSSTGGNTIYF
NA	TRBV5-1	TRBJ2-3	15	NA	TGCGCCAGCAGCGGAGCGGGCGCTAGCACAGATACGCAGTATTTT	CASSGAGASTDTQYF
NA	TRBV10-2	TRBJ2-1	17	NA	TGCGCCAGCAGTGACCCCCGACTAGACCCCTGGGGGAATGAGCAGTTCTTC	CASSDPRLDPWGNEQFF
once	TRBV28	TRBJ2-5	15	TRBD2	TGTGCCAGCAGTTTAAGGGAAATGGGGGGGGAGACCCAGTACTTC	CASSLREMGGETQYF
NA	TRBV6-1	TRBJ2-7	14	NA	TGTGCCAGCAGTGGGTGGGACAAGGACCACGAGCAGTACTTC	CASSGWDKDHEQYF
NA	TRBV27	TRBJ1-5	15	NA	TGTGCCAGCAGTCCGGCGGGGGGTAGCAATCAGCCCCAGCATTTT	CASSPAGGSNQPQHF
NA	TRBV29-1	TRBJ2-2	18	TRBD2	TGCAGCGTTGCAACGCTAGCGGGAGACATGCAGCACACCGGGGAGCTGTTTTTT	CSVATLAGDMQHTGELFF
NA	TRBV5-1	TRBJ2-5	14	NA	TGCGCCAGCAGCTTTCAGGGTTTCCAAGAGACCCAGTACTTC	CASSFQGFQETQYF
NA	TRBV7-2	TRBJ1-4	14	TRBD1	TGTGCCAGCAGCCACCGGGACAGGAATGAAAAACTGTTTTTT	CASSHRDRNEKLFF